The sequence of this TCR beta chain was determined in a study of vaccination effects on CD4 cells after COVID-19. With the ViraFEST assay, the study expanded antigen-specific CD4+ T cells using viral peptide pools, then sequenced them. Isolation of CD4+ T cells took place after 10 days of culture. The individual was infected with SARS-CoV-2 between March and December 2020, as confirmed by PCR. Notes on this clone: Its target is unknown.

Trimming cost V 3 bases and J 4 bases; bases outside gene matches: 4. The germline CDR1 and CDR2 sequences are KGHSH and LQKENI. The CDR3 totals 14 residues. The data were produced by immunoSEQ multiplex PCR, yet TCRdb's version contains in-frame clones alone and is incomplete. The sample holds some 35,000 clones, around two thirds seen once. The chain links TRBV18 to TRBJ2-5, with 8 bases that match TRBD2. The specimen comprised CD4+ T cells from PBMCs cultured with HCoV-NL63 spike peptides, sampled before COVID-19 vaccination. The TCR comes from a human donor who had a prior SARS-CoV-2 infection. This chain's CDR3 is CASSPAGGSETQYF. The CDR3 coding sequence is TGTGCCAGCTCACCCGCGGGGGGTTCAGAGACCCAGTACTTC.